This TCR beta chain originates from a study of shared clonotypes between healthy human individuals. The split of CD4+ cells yielded CD45RA+ naive and CD45RA-negative memory subsets. A word on this clone: Antigen specificity is unknown.

Clones were sequenced by immunoSEQ multiplex PCR, and TCRdb holds only the in-frame ones, with some missing. The sample yields millions of clones, approximately 95% seen once. The study, taken as a whole, reports: The study drew on few donors, limiting represented genetic and exposure-history diversity.

The CDR3 loop spans 15 amino acids. This chain links TRBV21-1 with TRBJ2-3; the D call in the table, TRBD2, was not verified against the DNA. TRBV21-1 is described as a pseudogene. The TCR was taken from a man younger than 35 in good health. The sample comprised naive CD4+ T cells sorted from blood. The subset: CD45RA+ positively selected. The CDR3 DNA sequence: TGTGCCAGCAGCTCGCGGGGGGGCCCCGGAGATACGCAGTATTTT. Encoded protein: CASSSRGGPGDTQYF.